This TCR beta chain is from a study of neurological immune-mediated disorders (dated by TCRdb to the late 2010s). With respect to the entire study: Peripheral blood TCR-beta repertoires from HTLV-I-associated myelopathy (HAM/TSP) patients, multiple sclerosis patients and healthy controls were compared by UMI-based sequencing. The 90 to 120 TCR-beta libraries covered PBMC samples along with longitudinal samples, technical triplicates, and paired sorted CD4+ and CD8+ T-cell subsets. The cohort was made up of approximately 69 subjects, consisting of some 15 HAM/TSP patients, 34 multiple sclerosis patients and approximately 20 healthy controls.

Blood bank volunteers in Maryland, USA served as the healthy controls. For the sorted-subset TCR libraries, the starting material was roughly 1 million sorted CD4+ or CD8+ T cells. Peripheral blood underwent Ficoll-Hypaque density gradient centrifugation to isolate PBMCs, which were then cryopreserved in liquid nitrogen. The study also sequenced paired sorted CD4+ and CD8+ subsets from healthy controls, HAM/TSP patients and MS patients. There are many counts of this clonotype. The antigen it binds to is not known. Base qualities are not at hand, and no much larger clone is one base apart. The research as a whole found: TCR clonal expansion was greatest in HAM/TSP patients and smallest in MS patients, who ranked below even healthy controls. No identical CDR3 amino acid sequences were found to be shared among expanded clones across subjects, suggesting that TCR-beta repertoires were private in all groups.

cDNA was synthesized by template-switch 5'RACE using a primer carrying a 10-nucleotide random unique molecular identifier by which each TCR transcript was tagged. Every sequencing run covered 15-18 subjects and yielded more than 180 million TCR-beta sequences. The RNeasy kit was used for extraction of total RNA. TCR-beta VDJ regions were amplified with primers for the TCR constant region and the 5'RACE anchor, using the KAPA Real-time Library Amplification kit. Sample indexes and Illumina adaptors were added in a first PCR, after which library yield was increased in a second PCR. After purification with Ampure beads, the TCR product of roughly 650 bp was size-selected on a 2% E-gel SizeSelection system. Library quality was checked on a Bioanalyzer, concentration was measured with Qubit, and libraries were quantified with the Kapa Library Quantification kit before pooling. An Illumina HiSeq 2500 was used to sequence the libraries paired-end at 2 x 150 bp. To increase sequence diversity, roughly 23-30% phiX was spiked into each library pool. In the original analysis: The UMI-based MiGEC pipeline processed quality-filtered reads and removed over 75% of raw TCR sequences during error correction. IMGT germline references were used for alignment of VDJ genes, and clonotypes were defined by a unique CDR3 amino acid sequence together with V-J genes. Clonal expansion, Shannon diversity and CDR3 relatedness were evaluated with VDJtools (CalcPairwiseDistances, ClusterSamples), while phylogenetic trees were built in CLCbio workbench. Clones with at least 8 unique UMIs were defined as expanded, with this threshold being based on coefficient-of-variation modelling across technical triplicates. Clones were called with MiXCR by TCRdb after fastp trimmed the public reads at Q25, and only in-frame beta chains were retained. All rows with the same CDR3 protein become a single entry with the most common DNA and genes. Clone size and V and J calls follow TCRdb, not the original study. This sample holds 15,000 to 20,000 distinct CDR3 sequences; roughly a tenth were observed only once. The ten largest clones capture under 30% of the sample.

Taken from cysteine to phenylalanine, the CDR3 has 11 residues. The kept DNA is CDR3 alone, 33 bases in frame from the first base. The germline V gene encodes CDR1 SQVTM and CDR2 ANQGSEA. From V the trimming removes 7 bases and from J it removes 8 bases, while the gene matches leave 5 bases of the junction unaccounted for. The chain is assembled from TRBV29-1 and TRBJ1-2; the central 9 bases match TRBD1. The sequencing sample was made of CD8+ T cells from blood. The clonotype was recovered from a woman aged 45-60 years in good health. CDR3 loop: CSARDREGYTF. The nucleotide sequence reads as follows: TGCAGCGCTAGGGACAGGGAGGGCTACACCTTC. The CDR3 plus the reference TRBV29-1 and TRBJ1-2 genes for the other parts give the full variable domain: SAVISQKPSRDICQRGTSLTIQCQVDSQVTMMFWYRQQPGQSLTLIATANQGSEATYESGFVIDKFPISRPNLTFSTLTVSNMSPEDSSIYLCSARDREGYTFGSGTRLTVV.